This T cell receptor (beta chain) comes out of a study of shared T cell receptors in the human thymus. The germline V gene encodes CDR1 SEHNR and CDR2 FQNEAQ (reference sequence). This CDR3 comprises 18 residues. V shed 5 bases and J 1 base; nucleotides not matched to a gene: 15. This table comes from immunoSEQ multiplex PCR, and its TCRdb copy is limited to in-frame clones, with some not included. The sample contains hundreds of thousands of clones, more than 75% of which appear only once. This sample was also put to use in a study of human thymus T cells. That paper states: Those donating were healthy Finnish infants in corrective surgery for congenital heart defects. It was from resections taken during corrective heart surgery that the thymus tissue came. Gene usage (both V and J) appeared biased in thymic and blood repertoires.

The TCR sequence derives from a boy under three years old with a congenital heart defect. The source material was thymocytes. This chain links TRBV7-9 with TRBJ2-7; TRBD1 matches at 9 bases. The CDR3 region has the DNA TGTGCCAGCAGCGCAACCCCGGGACAGGGAGAAGGGTCCTACGAGCAGTACTTC. It specifies CASSATPGQGEGSYEQYF.